The sequence of this T cell receptor beta chain was determined in a study of blood T cell repertoires in COVID-19. Study background: Collection of acute and convalescent COVID-19 samples took place in the United States, Italy and Spain. In each case, the material was cDNA or gDNA derived from T cells, B-cell-depleted T cells, or PBMCs.

This clone has only one observation. CDR3 length equals 16 residues. Trimming at V came to 6 bases and at J to 8 bases, leaving 11 bases not matched to a gene. Germline V lookup: CDR1 SNHLY, CDR2 FYNNEI. Authors' processing steps: Estimates of nucleated cell counts were drawn from the amplification of reference gene primers. The assay was immunoSEQ multiplex PCR, and TCRdb's table has in-frame clones only and misses some. The V and J calls and clone size are taken from that table; D and trimming were inferred from the DNA. The table includes a few hundred thousand clones, roughly 86% detected once. This sequence originates from a man between 18 and 35 years old with active or convalescent COVID-19. The J gene is TRBJ2-1, the V gene TRBV2, with TRBD1 identical over 12 bases. The sequenced sample consisted of peripheral blood. The CDR3, as DNA: TGTGCCAGCAGGACGGGACCGGGACAGGGGGCCCATGAGCAGTTCTTC. It yields the protein CASRTGPGQGAHEQFF.